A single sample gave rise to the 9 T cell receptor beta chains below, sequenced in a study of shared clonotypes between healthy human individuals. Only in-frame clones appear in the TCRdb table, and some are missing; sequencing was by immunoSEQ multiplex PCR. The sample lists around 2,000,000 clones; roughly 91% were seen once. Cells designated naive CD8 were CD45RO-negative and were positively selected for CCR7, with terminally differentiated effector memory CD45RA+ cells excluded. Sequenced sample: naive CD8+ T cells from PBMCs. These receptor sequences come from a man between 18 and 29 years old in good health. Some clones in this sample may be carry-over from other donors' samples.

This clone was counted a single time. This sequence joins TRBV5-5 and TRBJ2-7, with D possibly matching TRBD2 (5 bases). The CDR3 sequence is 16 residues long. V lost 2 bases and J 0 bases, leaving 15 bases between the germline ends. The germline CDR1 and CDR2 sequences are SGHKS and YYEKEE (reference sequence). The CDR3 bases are TGTGCCAGCAGCTTTGTGGAGGTTAGGGTCTCCTACGAGCAGTACTTC. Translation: CASSFVEVRVSYEQYF.

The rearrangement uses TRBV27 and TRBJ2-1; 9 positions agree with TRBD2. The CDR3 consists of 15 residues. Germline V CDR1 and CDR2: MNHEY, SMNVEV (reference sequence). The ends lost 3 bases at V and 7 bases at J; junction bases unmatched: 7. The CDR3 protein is CASSFPLAGANEQFF. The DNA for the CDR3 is TGTGCCAGCAGTTTCCCGTTAGCGGGAGCGAATGAGCAGTTCTTC.

CDR3 protein: CASSQDKRNTEAFF. The DNA for the CDR3 is TGTGCCAGCAGCCAAGACAAGAGGAACACTGAAGCTTTCTTT. The rearrangement joins TRBV4-2 to TRBJ1-1, with D unclear. Germline CDR1 reads LGHNA; CDR2 reads YNFKEQ. The germline V and J ends were trimmed by 0 bases and 1 base, with 6 bases remaining between them. The CDR3 is 14 amino acids.

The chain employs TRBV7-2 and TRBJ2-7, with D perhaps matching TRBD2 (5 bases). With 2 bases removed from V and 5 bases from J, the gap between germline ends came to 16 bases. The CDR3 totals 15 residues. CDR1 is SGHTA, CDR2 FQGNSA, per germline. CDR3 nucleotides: TGTGCCAGCAGCTTAATTCTTCCTAGCAGCCACGAGCAGTACTTC. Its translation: CASSLILPSSHEQYF.

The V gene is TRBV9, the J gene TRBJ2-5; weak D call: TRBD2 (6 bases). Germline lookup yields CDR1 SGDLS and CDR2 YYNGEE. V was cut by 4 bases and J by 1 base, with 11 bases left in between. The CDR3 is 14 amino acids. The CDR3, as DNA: TGTGCCAGCAGCTCCCGACTAGTCCAAGAGACCCAGTACTTC. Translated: CASSSRLVQETQYF.

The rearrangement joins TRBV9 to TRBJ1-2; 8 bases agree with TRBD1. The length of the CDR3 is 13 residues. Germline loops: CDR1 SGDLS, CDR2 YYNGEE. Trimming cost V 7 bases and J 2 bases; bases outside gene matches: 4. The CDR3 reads CASGTGINYGYTF. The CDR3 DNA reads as TGTGCCAGCGGGACAGGCATAAACTATGGCTACACCTTC.

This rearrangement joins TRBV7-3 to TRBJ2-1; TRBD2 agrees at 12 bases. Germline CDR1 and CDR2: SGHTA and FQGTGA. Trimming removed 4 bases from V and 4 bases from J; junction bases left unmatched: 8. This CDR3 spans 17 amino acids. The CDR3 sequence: CASSSRTSGTGYNEQFF. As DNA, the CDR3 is TGTGCCAGCAGCTCCCGGACTAGCGGGACCGGATACAATGAGCAGTTCTTC.

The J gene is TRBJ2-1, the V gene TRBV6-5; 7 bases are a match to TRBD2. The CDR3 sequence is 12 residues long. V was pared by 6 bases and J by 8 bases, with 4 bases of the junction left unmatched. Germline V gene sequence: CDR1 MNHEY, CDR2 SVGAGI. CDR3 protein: CASRTSVHEQFF. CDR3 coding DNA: TGTGCCAGCAGAACTAGCGTGCATGAGCAGTTCTTC.

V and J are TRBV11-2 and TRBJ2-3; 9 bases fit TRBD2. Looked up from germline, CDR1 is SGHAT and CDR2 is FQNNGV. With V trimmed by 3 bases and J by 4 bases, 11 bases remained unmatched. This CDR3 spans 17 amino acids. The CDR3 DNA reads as TGTGCCAGCAGCTTTCCGGGACTAGCTGTTCGCGCAGATACGCAGTATTTT. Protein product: CASSFPGLAVRADTQYF. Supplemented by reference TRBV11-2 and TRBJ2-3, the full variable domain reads EAGVAQSPRYKIIEKRQSVAFWCNPISGHATLYWYQQILGQGPKLLIQFQNNGVVDDSQLPKDRFSAERLKGVDSTLKIQPAKLEDSAVYLCASSFPGLAVRADTQYFGPGTRLTVL.